This TCR beta chain was retrieved from a study of T cells after yellow fever vaccination (dated by TCRdb to between 2019 and 2020). In terms of the full investigation: The SMART-Seq v4 Ultra Low Input RNA kit was used to prepare libraries from fractions with low cell numbers. To track T-cell clones before and after primary and booster YFV17D yellow fever vaccination, bulk TCR alpha and beta repertoires were sequenced longitudinally. The cohort comprised two healthy male donors, one aged 18 to 29 and one aged 30 to 39 years. Blood was drawn at multiple timepoints before and after primary and secondary immunization, with bulk PBMC replicates and cell subsets isolated. What the authors observed across the whole study: After the booster, most of the clones that had expanded following primary vaccination were detected again (almost 98% of CD4 and around 88% of CD8), which suggests that memory was broadly maintained. Because abundant contaminating clonotypes from the bulk population could be contained in FACS-sorted repertoires, computational filtering was required. A small share of clonotypes occurred in both CD4 and CD8 compartments, likely arising from convergent recombination. Because the study included only a couple of donors, the extent to which the findings can be generalized is limited. The secondary T-cell response was weaker than the primary response but faster, peaking on day 5 instead of day 15.

CDR1 and CDR2 are drawn from the germline V gene: SQVTM, ANQGSEA. The CDR3 measures 14 amino acids from cysteine to phenylalanine. CDR3 DNA is the only sequence kept; it has 42 bases, read in frame from the first base. V loses 5 bases at its end and J loses 6 bases; junction bases beyond the gene matches: 10. Sequencing was performed on an Illumina NovaSeq 6000. TCR cDNA was synthesized by 5'RACE template switching, which introduced a universal primer site and unique molecular identifiers. Priming for cDNA synthesis came from both the TCR alpha and TCR beta constant segments. Two PCR steps were used to amplify libraries, with sample barcodes and sequencing adapters being added in the second step. Libraries were sequenced on Illumina HiSeq 2500 (2x100 bp) or NovaSeq (2x150 bp). The published analysis was carried out like this. MIGEC handled demultiplexing of reads and collapsing into UMI consensus sequences, while MiXCR performed V(D)J alignment. Vaccine-responding clonotypes were identified with edgeR using replicate PBMC samples, with FDR below 0.01 and a log2 fold change above 5 up to day 15 being required. Bulk clonotypes were assigned CD4 or CD8 identity according to which sequenced CD4 or CD8 repertoire held them at higher abundance. TCRdb itself trimmed the public reads at Q25 with fastp, ran MiXCR and retained productive beta chains. Rows with one shared CDR3 protein collapse into an entry with the most common genes and DNA. The V and J calls follow TCRdb's processing rather than the paper's. The sample includes hundreds of thousands of distinct CDR3 sequences, with over 15% observed a single time. 15% to 20% of the sample is taken by the ten largest.

This clonotype was observed a handful of times. The target of this receptor is not known. Base-call qualities are not available, and no considerably larger clone is one nucleotide away. The label giving this sample's treatment or condition can be read as: live attenuated yellow fever vaccine strain. At every blood-draw timepoint, two biological replicates of bulk PBMCs were collected. PBMCs were isolated from peripheral blood using a standard Ficoll-Paque protocol. TriZol was used to extract RNA from bulk PBMCs, CD4 and CD8 fractions, and dextramer-positive and dextramer-negative fractions. The TCR originated in a young man who received the YFV17D yellow fever vaccine. Sequencing used PBMCs, obtained before the yellow fever booster vaccination. The chain joins TRBV29-1 to TRBJ2-1, and 7 junctional nucleotides match TRBD1. The nucleotide sequence reads as follows: TGCAGCGTTCTAGACAGGGCCCGCTCCAATGAGCAGTTCTTC. Translated, this is CSVLDRARSNEQFF.